Listed below are T cell receptor beta chains from one sample, sequenced in a study of CD8 T cells in ankylosing spondylitis. TCRdb fed the 5' RACE reads into MiXCR, producing one record per CDR3 protein. The sample holds just over 350,000 distinct CDR3 sequences, around 20% seen once. The specimen sequenced was blood, either unsorted or a sorted T cell fraction (not recorded which). The receptors were gathered from a male donor with ankylosing spondylitis or in good health (not recorded which). Each CDR3 is given with its conserved first and last residue. The order of the fields is J gene, clone size, V gene, D gene, CDR3 protein, CDR3 DNA. D genes are given only for firm matches. Clone size appears in some rows only: once, few, many, or a class for an expanded clone.

TRBJ2-3	few	TRBV7-8	NA	CASTDTAMKTDTQYF	TGTGCCAGCACGGACACGGCGATGAAAACAGATACGCAGTATTTT
TRBJ2-5	many	TRBV12-3/TRBV12-4	NA	CASTRTGSEETQYF	TGTGCCAGCACTCGTACAGGGAGTGAAGAGACCCAGTACTTC
TRBJ2-7	NA	TRBV15	TRBD1	CATSRDRVLEQYF	TGTGCCACCAGCCGGGACAGGGTCCTGGAGCAGTACTTC
TRBJ2-7	NA	TRBV4-2	NA	CASSPKGGPYEQYF	TGTGCCAGCAGCCCGAAGGGGGGCCCCTACGAGCAGTACTTC
TRBJ2-2	few	TRBV12-3/TRBV12-4	NA	CASIPDANTGELFF	TGTGCCAGCATACCTGACGCGAACACCGGGGAGCTGTTTTTT
TRBJ1-3	NA	TRBV29-1	NA	CSAEIEGWVGNTIYF	TGCAGCGCCGAGATCGAGGGGTGGGTTGGAAACACCATATATTTT
TRBJ1-1	few	TRBV6-1	TRBD1	CASRATGGMRDTEAFF	TGTGCCAGCAGGGCGACAGGGGGCATGAGGGACACTGAAGCTTTCTTT
TRBJ2-7	many	TRBV12-3/TRBV12-4	TRBD1	CATGTGGSEQYF	TGTGCCACCGGGACAGGGGGTAGCGAGCAGTACTTC
TRBJ2-7	few	TRBV2	NA	CASSDPRGDYEQYF	TGTGCCAGCAGTGACCCCAGGGGAGACTACGAGCAGTACTTC
TRBJ2-1	few	TRBV10-3	TRBD1	CAISATGMTDEQFF	TGTGCCATCAGCGCGACAGGGATGACCGATGAGCAGTTCTTC
TRBJ1-1	few	TRBV7-9	NA	CASSRNIGWNTEAFF	TGTGCCAGCAGCCGGAATATCGGGTGGAACACTGAAGCTTTCTTT
TRBJ2-7	few	TRBV14	NA	CASSQGDVETYEQYF	TGTGCCAGCAGCCAGGGGGACGTCGAAACCTACGAGCAGTACTTC
TRBJ2-3	NA	TRBV6-2/TRBV6-3	NA	CASITPPNTDTQYF	TGTGCCAGCATCACCCCCCCGAACACAGATACGCAGTATTTT
TRBJ2-2	NA	TRBV28	NA	CASSPVGPGTGELFF	TGTGCCAGCAGCCCCGTGGGGCCGGGCACCGGGGAGCTGTTTTTT
TRBJ2-6	NA	TRBV14	NA	CASSDWFYSVLTF	TGTGCCAGCAGCGATTGGTTCTACAGCGTCCTGACTTTC
TRBJ2-5	NA	TRBV6-1	TRBD2	CASSGTSGGAETQYF	TGTGCCAGCAGTGGGACTAGCGGGGGGGCAGAGACCCAGTACTTC
TRBJ2-3	NA	TRBV28	NA	CASSSDGDTDTQYF	TGTGCCAGCAGTTCGGACGGAGACACAGATACGCAGTATTTT
TRBJ2-5	NA	TRBV12-3/TRBV12-4	TRBD1	CASSFQGGAQYF	TGTGCCAGCAGTTTCCAAGGGGGCGCCCAGTACTTC
TRBJ2-7	few	TRBV7-9	NA	CASSSGGGRAYEQYF	TGTGCCAGCAGCTCAGGGGGGGGCCGCGCCTACGAGCAGTACTTC
TRBJ2-7	NA	TRBV7-8	TRBD1	CASSQQTGLGEQYF	TGTGCCAGCAGCCAACAGACAGGGCTGGGCGAGCAGTACTTC
TRBJ2-7	NA	TRBV10-3	TRBD2	CAISEWTGGSYEQYF	TGTGCCATCAGTGAGTGGACCGGGGGGTCCTACGAGCAGTACTTC
TRBJ2-5	NA	TRBV10-3	TRBD2	CAISGGGAPGETQYF	TGTGCCATCAGTGGCGGGGGGGCCCCCGGAGAGACCCAGTACTTC